The 11 T cell receptor beta chains below were found in one sample sequenced in a study of T cell clonotyping in hematopoietic cell transplantation. Produced via immunoSEQ multiplex PCR; TCRdb's table is partial and in-frame only. The sample has 27,000 or so clones, over 60% seen once. Time point indicated: recipient sample about 28 days before transplant, after cytoreduction. The input for sequencing was peripheral blood mononuclear cells, taken before stem cell transplant. These receptors all stem from a man in his fifties with myelodysplastic syndrome. Some clones in this sample may be carry-over from other donors' samples.

This clone was counted a single time. The genes are TRBV6-1 and TRBJ1-5; D is unclear. The CDR3 has 13 amino acids. The V gene's germline CDR1 is MNHNS and CDR2 SASEGT. Between the trimmed V and J ends, which lost 9 bases and 4 bases, there was a span of 13 bases. As DNA, the CDR3 is TGTGCCAGGGTGGCCAGTGGGAATCAGCCCCAGCATTTT. This encodes CARVASGNQPQHF.

The rearrangement uses TRBV19 and TRBJ1-1; D perhaps matches TRBD1 (5 bases). Per germline, CDR1 LNHDA and CDR2 SQIVND (reference sequence). The length of the CDR3 is 14 residues. Trimming stripped 10 bases from V and 0 bases from J, with 15 bases between. The CDR3 region is CATEKGTLNTEAFF. In DNA, the CDR3 is TGTGCCACCGAAAAGGGGACCCTGAACACTGAAGCTTTCTTT. Variable domain in full (rest from reference TRBV19 and TRBJ1-1): DGGITQSPKYLFRKEGQNVTLSCEQNLNHDAMYWYRQDPGQGLRLIYYSQIVNDFQKGDIAEGYSVSREKKESFPLTVTSAQKNPTAFYLCATEKGTLNTEAFFGQGTRLTVV.

This clone was seen more than once but under ten times. The CDR3, as DNA: TGTGCCAGCAGTTACTCGGGGAGGGGCTCCTACGAGCAGTACTTC. The encoded protein is CASSYSGRGSYEQYF. The rearrangement uses TRBV6-5 and TRBJ2-7; 7 bases match TRBD2. Germline-derived CDR1 and CDR2 are MNHEY and SVGAGI. The CDR3 covers 15 residues. J gave up 0 bases and V 0 bases, and 2 bases lay outside the gene matches.

The rearrangement links TRBV6-5 to TRBJ1-2; 8 bases match TRBD1. CDR1 is MNHEY and CDR2 is SVGAGI in the germline V gene. The ends lost 6 bases at V and 7 bases at J; junction bases unmatched: 7. CDR3 length: 13 residues. This CDR3 is CASSQTGEGGYTF. CDR3 bases: TGTGCCAGCAGCCAGACAGGGGAGGGTGGCTACACCTTC.

This chain uses TRBV20-1 with TRBJ1-2; D is ambiguous. From germline, CDR1 is DFQATT and CDR2 SNEGSKA (reference sequence). With 0 bases removed from V and 8 bases from J, the gap between germline ends came to 7 bases. The CDR3 spans 11 residues. Written as DNA, the CDR3 is TGCAGTGCTAGAGATAAACGGGGCTACACCTTC. Encoded protein: CSARDKRGYTF.

The chain recombines TRBV5-1 with TRBJ2-7; D unresolved. Between the trimmed V and J ends, which lost 0 bases and 0 bases, there was a span of 10 bases. The CDR3 covers 15 residues. From germline, CDR1 is SGHRS and CDR2 YFSETQ. For the CDR3, the DNA is TGCGCCAGCAGCTTGGACAGTCTGAGCTCCTACGAGCAGTACTTC. Protein product: CASSLDSLSSYEQYF. The full variable domain, with the rest looked up from reference TRBV5-1 and TRBJ2-7, is KAGVTQTPRYLIKTRGQQVTLSCSPISGHRSVSWYQQTPGQGLQFLFEYFSETQRNKGNFPGRFSGRQFSNSRSEMNVSTLELGDSALYLCASSLDSLSSYEQYFGPGTRLTVT.

This clone is termed large. The V and J genes are TRBV4-1 and TRBJ1-2; no firm D call. CDR3 length: 14 amino acids. Germline values: CDR1 MGHRA, CDR2 YSYEKL. Trimming left V 1 base short and J 3 bases short, with 9 bases between. This CDR3 reads CASSQGHHDYGYTF. DNA of the CDR3: TGCGCCAGCAGCCAAGGACACCACGACTATGGCTACACCTTC.

The V and J genes are TRBV20-1 and TRBJ2-1; unclear D gene. Germline CDR1 DFQATT, CDR2 SNEGSKA (reference sequence). Trimming took 8 bases from V and 10 from J, leaving 15 bases between them. The CDR3 is made up of 11 amino acids. The DNA of the CDR3 is TGCAGTCCAGCCCGGGCCCCCGAGCAGTTCTTC. This codes for CSPARAPEQFF.

The chain joins TRBV30 to TRBJ2-3, with D perhaps matching TRBD2 (5 bases). The CDR3 is 13 residues long. With 1 base removed from V and 6 bases from J, the gap between germline ends came to 11 bases. Germline V gene lookup returns CDR1 GTSNPN and CDR2 SVGIG (reference sequence). For the CDR3, the DNA is TGTGCCTGGAGTGCGGACTTTTTGGATACGCAGTATTTT. The encoded protein is CAWSADFLDTQYF.

This clone was observed a few times. The chain carries TRBV6-5 and TRBJ1-6; D is ambiguous. The CDR3 has 14 residues. Germline V gene sequence: CDR1 MNHEY, CDR2 SVGAGI. V lost 6 bases and J lost 14, with 20 bases in between. CDR3 DNA sequence: TGTGCCAGCAGAACCACTGCAACTGGGAGTACCCTCCACTTT. Its translation is CASRTTATGSTLHF.

In this sample, this clone turned up a few times. The rearrangement joins TRBV28 to TRBJ1-2; TRBD1 agrees at 8 bases. Trimming took 5 bases from V and 5 from J; bases not matched to a gene: 4. There are 13 residues in the CDR3. Germline CDR1 and CDR2: MDHEN and SYDVKM. The CDR3 sequence: CASSGTGHYGYTF. Written as DNA, the CDR3 is TGTGCCAGCAGTGGGACAGGCCATTATGGCTACACCTTC.